Shown below are 16 T cell receptor beta chains from a single sample sequenced in a study of Graves' ophthalmopathy and Graves' hyperthyroidism. TCR beta CDR3 amplification used RNA transcripts. First-round RT-PCR employed HTBI primers, with a second-round multiplex PCR after it. TCRdb re-analysed the multiplex PCR reads in MiXCR, keeping a single row per CDR3 protein. The sample yields a few hundred thousand distinct CDR3 sequences, approximately 37% seen once. Sequenced input: peripheral blood or thyroid tissue (not recorded which). These receptors came from an adult man with Graves' hyperthyroidism.

On this clonotype itself: An end of the junction does not agree with germline; a read error may underlie this. The chain combines TRBV7-9 with TRBJ1-1, with 7 bases lining up with TRBD1. The CDR3 is 16 residues long. CDR1 and CDR2 (germline): SEHNR, FQNEAQ (reference sequence). In DNA, the CDR3 is TGCGCCAGCAGCCAAGGCGATACAGGGGTGGTTACTGAAGCTTTCTTT. Translating gives CASSQGDTGVVTEAFF.

The rearrangement joins TRBV4-3 to TRBJ1-4; D not resolved. V gave up 2 bases and J gave up 7 bases, with 17 bases separating them. The germline CDR1 and CDR2 sequences are LGHNA and YSLEER. The CDR3 covers 16 residues. In DNA form, the CDR3 reads TGCGCCAGCAGCCAACTCGCGGGGATCTCTCTTGAAAAACTGTTTTTT. Amino acids: CASSQLAGISLEKLFF.

The sample holds a few counts of this clonotype. The chain couples TRBV10-3 to TRBJ1-5, with a weak D call TRBD1 (5 bases). CDR3 length equals 17 residues. The V end lost 10 bases, the J end lost 2 bases, and 24 bases lay between the germline ends. The germline V gene has CDR1 ENHRY and CDR2 SYGVKD. The CDR3 region is CASSPTLGGYGNQPQHF. The DNA of the CDR3 is TGTGCCAGCAGCCCTACCCTCGGGGGTTACGGCAATCAGCCCCAGCATTTT.

The chain couples TRBV27 to TRBJ2-5; 9 bases align to TRBD2. The germline gives CDR1 MNHEY, CDR2 SMNVEV (reference sequence). The CDR3 contains 18 residues. The V gene end was trimmed by 3 bases and the J gene end by 2 bases; junction bases not matched to a gene: 13. CDR3 amino acids: CASSLGQRSSGDQETQYF. Written as DNA, the CDR3 is TGTGCCAGCAGTTTGGGGCAGAGATCTAGCGGGGATCAAGAGACCCAGTACTTC.

The chain is built from TRBV19 and TRBJ1-6; D is unresolved. The CDR3 runs to 16 residues. The ends were cut back, 3 bases at V and 6 bases at J, with 15 bases in the middle. Looked up from germline, CDR1 is LNHDA and CDR2 is SQIVND (reference sequence). The CDR3 sequence is CASSIGSPGFNSPLHF. CDR3 nucleotide sequence: TGTGCCAGTAGTATTGGCAGCCCGGGATTTAATTCACCCCTCCACTTT.

Ten or more counts support this clonotype. The chain recombines TRBV5-1 with TRBJ1-5; 9 positions match TRBD1. The CDR3 is 16 amino acids. Trimming removed 1 base from V and 8 bases from J; junction bases left unmatched: 10. Germline V gene lookup returns CDR1 SGHRS and CDR2 YFSETQ. This CDR3 is CASSLPGETGGEPQHF. CDR3 bases: TGCGCCAGCAGCTTGCCCGGAGAGACAGGGGGTGAGCCCCAGCATTTT.

This clonotype was seen ten or more times. The CDR3 DNA sequence: TGTGCCAGCAGCCCCGGGCGGGCCGAAAAACTGTTTTTT. Protein: CASSPGRAEKLFF. The chain links TRBV6-5 to TRBJ1-4; D call uncertain. CDR1 is MNHEY, CDR2 SVGAGI, per germline. The length of the CDR3 is 13 residues. Trimming cost V 6 bases and J 8 bases, with 13 bases left between them.

At least ten counts were recorded for this clonotype. The rearrangement uses TRBV20-1 and TRBJ2-7; D not resolved. Germline V gene data show CDR1 as DFQATT and CDR2 as SNEGSKA (reference sequence). Trimming pared 5 bases from V and 7 bases from J, leaving 15 bases between. There are 12 residues in the CDR3. CDR3 sequence: CSAAQAPGEQYF. In DNA, the CDR3 is TGCAGTGCTGCCCAGGCCCCTGGGGAGCAGTACTTC.

This clonotype was seen ten or more times. The V and J genes are TRBV7-9 and TRBJ2-6, with 8 nucleotides matching TRBD1. This CDR3 is 19 amino acids long. J gave up 0 bases and V 7 bases, and 14 bases lay outside the gene matches. The germline gives CDR1 SEHNR, CDR2 FQNEAQ (reference sequence). The CDR3 loop is CASTNGQGDFSSGANVLTF. CDR3 sequence (DNA): TGTGCCAGCACCAATGGACAGGGCGACTTCTCCTCTGGGGCCAACGTCCTGACTTTC.

The table lists this clonotype with a few counts. The chain combines TRBV9 with TRBJ2-2; TRBD2 might be the D (5 bases). The CDR3 runs 18 residues. Looked up from germline, CDR1 is SGDLS and CDR2 is YYNGEE. V was trimmed by 3 bases and J by 4 bases, leaving 22 bases between them. CDR3: CASSGPMLGSFGTGELFF. The CDR3 DNA reads TGTGCCAGCAGCGGGCCGATGTTGGGGAGTTTTGGCACCGGGGAGCTGTTTTTT.

This clonotype showed up many times. This sequence joins TRBV24-1 and TRBJ2-7; no reliable D call. The CDR3 consists of 13 residues. V was cut by 1 base and J by 0 bases, with 3 bases left in between. CDR1 and CDR2 (germline): KGHDR, SFDVKD. In nucleotides, the CDR3 is TGTGCCACCAGTGATTTCAGCTCCTACGAGCAGTACTTC. Protein sequence: CATSDFSSYEQYF.

The chain links TRBV10-3 to TRBJ2-2; 10 bases align to TRBD1. The junction had 7 bases not matched to a gene; V was cut back by 11 bases and J by 7 bases. The CDR3 spans 13 residues. The germline CDR1 and CDR2 sequences are ENHRY and SYGVKD. The CDR3 bases are TGTGCCCTCTCCGGGACAGGGGACGGGGAGCTGTTTTTT. It yields the protein CALSGTGDGELFF.

A note on this clonotype: This CDR3 is missing its conserved last phenylalanine or tryptophan, likely due to a read error. It is unclear where the CDR3 begins or ends on the DNA, so no DNA is shown, and the CDR3 is as TCRdb lists it. This chain connects TRBV7-9 to TRBJ1-2. In germline, CDR1 is SEHNR, CDR2 FQNEAQ (reference sequence). With termini counted, the CDR3 has 10 amino acids. The CDR3 protein is CASSQVTVAL.

The chain is built from TRBV19 and TRBJ2-2; TRBD1 matches at 9 bases. J gave up 6 bases and V 10 bases, and 18 bases lay outside the gene matches. The CDR3 runs to 17 residues. Germline CDR1 and CDR2: LNHDA and SQIVND (reference sequence). Written as DNA, the CDR3 is TGTGCCACCCTGCTCCAAAAGGGGACAGGGTTTGCCGGGGAGCTGTTTTTT. Its protein product is CATLLQKGTGFAGELFF.

The rearrangement links TRBV7-3 to TRBJ1-2, with TRBD1 identical over 8 bases. V trimming: 5 bases; J trimming: 3 bases; junction bases outside the gene matches: 11. Germline V gives CDR1 SGHTA, CDR2 FQGTGA. This CDR3 region has 16 residues. The CDR3 protein is CASSQLGQGPHYGYTF. In DNA, the CDR3 is TGTGCCAGCAGCCAATTAGGACAGGGCCCCCACTATGGCTACACCTTC.

This clonotype was recorded many times. The chain links TRBV11-2 to TRBJ2-5; no definite D call. Trimming took 5 bases from V and 1 from J, leaving 11 bases between them. This CDR3 has 14 amino acids. Germline V lookup: CDR1 SGHAT, CDR2 FQNNGV. Here the CDR3 reads CASSPRSFQETQYF. CDR3 in DNA: TGTGCCAGCAGCCCTCGGTCATTCCAAGAGACCCAGTACTTC.